The 8 T cell receptor beta chains in this list originate from one sample, sequenced in a study of cytomegalovirus exposure and HLA in healthy donors. This table comes from immunoSEQ multiplex PCR, and its TCRdb copy is limited to in-frame clones, with some not included. The sample carries about 160,000 clones, 70% to 90% recorded once. Sequenced: PBMCs. These receptors originate from a young man in good health and CMV-seropositive.

The chain is built from TRBV6-6 and TRBJ2-5; D possibly corresponds to TRBD2 (6 bases). In germline, CDR1 is MNHNY, CDR2 SVGAGI (reference sequence). This CDR3 has 15 residues. Trimming pared 8 bases from V and 5 bases from J, leaving 21 bases between. The CDR3 DNA sequence: TGTGCCAGCCGCCCAAGGAGGGTATCTTCGGAGACCCAGTACTTC. It yields the protein CASRPRRVSSETQYF.

The J gene is TRBJ1-2, the V gene TRBV12-5; D unresolved. The CDR3 is 16 residues long. The germline V and J ends were trimmed by 6 bases and 6 bases, with 23 bases remaining between them. CDR1 is LGHNT, CDR2 FRNRAP, per germline. This CDR3 reads CASGIQSSRFADGYTF. CDR3 sequence (DNA): TGTGCTAGTGGCATACAATCCTCCCGGTTTGCGGATGGCTACACCTTC.

The rearrangement uses TRBV9 and TRBJ1-3; TRBD1 matches 8 bases. V shed 3 bases, J shed 6 bases, and the junction held 8 bases outside the gene matches. This CDR3 is 15 amino acids long. Germline lookup yields CDR1 SGDLS and CDR2 YYNGEE. The CDR3 region is CASSEEDRVVNTIYF. CDR3 in DNA: TGTGCCAGCAGCGAGGAGGACAGGGTGGTAAACACCATATATTTT.

The rearrangement uses TRBV7-9 and TRBJ2-6, with D possibly matching TRBD2 (6 bases). V lost 5 bases to trimming and J lost 2 bases, with 13 bases between them. This CDR3 region has 16 residues. Germline lookup yields CDR1 SEHNR and CDR2 FQNEAQ (reference sequence). The CDR3 protein is CASSIGGVPGANVLTF. In DNA, the CDR3 is TGTGCCAGCAGCATCGGCGGGGTTCCTGGGGCCAACGTCCTGACTTTC.

In this sample, this clone turned up once. The genes are TRBV5-1 and TRBJ2-1; D is undetermined. V lost 4 bases, J lost 0 bases, and 11 bases lay in between. Per germline, CDR1 SGHRS and CDR2 YFSETQ. This CDR3 comprises 15 residues. CDR3 in DNA: TGCGCCAGCAGCCTAACTCACAGCTCCTACAATGAGCAGTTCTTC. It translates to CASSLTHSSYNEQFF.

The rearrangement links TRBV4-2 to TRBJ1-6; TRBD1 matches at 7 bases. V lost 0 bases to trimming and J lost 3 bases; unmatched junction nucleotides: 2. Germline CDR1 reads LGHNA; CDR2 reads YNFKEQ. The CDR3 loop spans 16 amino acids. CDR3 in DNA: TGTGCCAGCAGCCAAGAGACAGGGAACTATAATTCACCCCTCCACTTT. It translates to CASSQETGNYNSPLHF.

The chain has TRBV27 and TRBJ1-1, with TRBD1 matching 7 bases. The ends lost 3 bases at V and 6 bases at J; junction bases unmatched: 7. The CDR3 is 14 amino acids. Germline V gene data show CDR1 as MNHEY and CDR2 as SMNVEV (reference sequence). In nucleotides, the CDR3 is TGTGCCAGCAGTTTTGGCGGAGGGGGCGCTGAAGCTTTCTTT. Residues: CASSFGGGGAEAFF.

This clone was observed a few times. The chain employs TRBV30 and TRBJ2-3; 13 bases line up with TRBD2. The ends lost 3 bases at V and 2 bases at J; junction bases unmatched: 5. From germline, CDR1 is GTSNPN and CDR2 SVGIG (reference sequence). The CDR3 consists of 16 residues. CDR3 in amino acids: CAWRDGTSGDTDTQYF. CDR3 DNA: TGTGCCTGGAGGGACGGGACTAGCGGGGACACAGATACGCAGTATTTT. The full variable domain, rest sourced from reference TRBV30 and TRBJ2-3, is SQTIHQWPATLVQPVGSPLSLECTVEGTSNPNLYWYRQAAGRGLQLLFYSVGIGQISSEVPQNLSASRPQDRQFILSSKKLLLSDSGFYLCAWRDGTSGDTDTQYFGPGTRLTVL.